This T cell receptor (beta chain) was captured by sequencing in a study of blood T cell repertoires in COVID-19. Study-level information: The United States, Italy and Spain were the sources of the acute and convalescent COVID-19 samples. T cells, B-cell-depleted T cells, or PBMCs provided the cDNA or gDNA that served as material.

V lost 4 bases, J lost 4 bases, and 6 bases stayed unmatched. This CDR3 region has 15 residues. The V gene's germline CDR1 is ENHRY and CDR2 SYGVKD. In the authors' workflow: Researchers report that nucleated cell counts were estimated from reference gene primer amplification. Clones were sequenced by immunoSEQ multiplex PCR, and TCRdb holds only the in-frame ones, with some missing. For V, J and clone size, that table is used; D and trimming come from the DNA. The data hold some 250,000 clones, with around four fifths observed a single time. The TCR originated in a man in his 60s with acute or convalescent COVID-19. Sequencing used peripheral blood. The rearrangement joins TRBV10-3 to TRBJ2-3; 9 bases map to TRBD2. This chain's CDR3 is CAISVNSGGADTQYF. CDR3 nucleotide sequence: TGTGCCATCAGTGTTAATAGCGGGGGAGCAGATACGCAGTATTTT.